This T cell receptor (beta chain) was found in a study of blood T cell repertoires in COVID-19. Data came from immunoSEQ multiplex PCR; TCRdb stores just in-frame clones and leaves some out. Here the sample spans about 86,000 clones, about 89% being singletons. The CDR3 length is 14 residues. The V and J ends lost 2 bases and 4 bases respectively, with 11 bases between them. Germline CDR1 and CDR2: MNHEY and SVGEGT. Sequenced: peripheral blood. This TCR was sampled from a human donor in a cohort sampled during active COVID-19. The gene calls are TRBV6-2 or TRBV6-3 and TRBJ1-2, with unresolved D. The CDR3 nucleotides are TGTGCCAGCAGTTACGCAGGAAAGGCCTATGGCTACACCTTC. It encodes CASSYAGKAYGYTF.